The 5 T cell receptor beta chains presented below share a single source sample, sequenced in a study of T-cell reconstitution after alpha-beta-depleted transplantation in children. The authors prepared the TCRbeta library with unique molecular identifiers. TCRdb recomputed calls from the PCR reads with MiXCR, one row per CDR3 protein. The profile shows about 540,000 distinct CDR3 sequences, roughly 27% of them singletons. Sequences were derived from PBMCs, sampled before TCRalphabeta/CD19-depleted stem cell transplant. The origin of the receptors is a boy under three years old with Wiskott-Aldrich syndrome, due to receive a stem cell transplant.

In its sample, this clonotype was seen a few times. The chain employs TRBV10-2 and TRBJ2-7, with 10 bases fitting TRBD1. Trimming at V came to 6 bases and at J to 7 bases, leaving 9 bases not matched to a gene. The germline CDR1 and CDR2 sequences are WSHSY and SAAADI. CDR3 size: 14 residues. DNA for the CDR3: TGCGCCAGCAGCGATACCGACAGGGGGCCGGAGCAGTACTTC. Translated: CASSDTDRGPEQYF.

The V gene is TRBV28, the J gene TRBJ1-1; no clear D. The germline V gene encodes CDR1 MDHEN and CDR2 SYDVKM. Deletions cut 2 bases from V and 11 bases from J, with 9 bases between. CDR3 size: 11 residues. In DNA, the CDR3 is TGTGCCAGCAGTTTAGCCGGGCAGGCTTTCTTT. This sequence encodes CASSLAGQAFF.

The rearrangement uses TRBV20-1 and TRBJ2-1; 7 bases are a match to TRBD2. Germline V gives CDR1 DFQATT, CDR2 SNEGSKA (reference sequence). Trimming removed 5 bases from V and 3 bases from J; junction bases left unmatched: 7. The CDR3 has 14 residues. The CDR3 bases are TGCAGTGCTGGCACCGGGGGGTACTACAATGAGCAGTTCTTC. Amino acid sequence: CSAGTGGYYNEQFF.

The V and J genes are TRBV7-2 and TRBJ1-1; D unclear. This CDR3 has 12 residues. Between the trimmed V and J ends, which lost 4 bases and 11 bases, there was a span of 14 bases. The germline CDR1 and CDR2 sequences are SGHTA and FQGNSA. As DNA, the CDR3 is TGTGCCAGCAGCTCCCGCGGGAGTCGTGCTTTCTTT. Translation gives CASSSRGSRAFF.

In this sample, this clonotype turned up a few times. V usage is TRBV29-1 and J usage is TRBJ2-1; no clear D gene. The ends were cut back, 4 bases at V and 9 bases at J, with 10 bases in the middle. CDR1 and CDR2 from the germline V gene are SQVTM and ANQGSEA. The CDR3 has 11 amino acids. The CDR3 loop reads CSVVGVSEQFF. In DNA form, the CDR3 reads TGCAGCGTTGTTGGGGTCTCTGAGCAGTTCTTC.